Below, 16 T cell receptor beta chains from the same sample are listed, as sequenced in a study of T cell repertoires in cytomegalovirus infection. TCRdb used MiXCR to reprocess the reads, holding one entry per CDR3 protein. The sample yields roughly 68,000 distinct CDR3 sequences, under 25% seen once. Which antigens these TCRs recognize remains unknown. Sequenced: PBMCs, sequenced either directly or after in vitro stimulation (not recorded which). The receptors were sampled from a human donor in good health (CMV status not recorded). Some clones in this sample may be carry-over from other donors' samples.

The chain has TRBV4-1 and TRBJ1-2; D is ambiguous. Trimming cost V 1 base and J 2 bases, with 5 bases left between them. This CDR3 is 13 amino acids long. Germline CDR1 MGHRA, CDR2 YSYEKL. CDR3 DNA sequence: TGCGCCAGCAGCCAAGGGCCGAACTATGGCTACACCTTC. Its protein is CASSQGPNYGYTF.

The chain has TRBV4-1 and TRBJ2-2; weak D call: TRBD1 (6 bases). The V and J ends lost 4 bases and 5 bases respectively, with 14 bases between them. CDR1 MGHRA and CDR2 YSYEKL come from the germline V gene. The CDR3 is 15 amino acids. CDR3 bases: TGCGCCAGCAGCCGCAATACAGGGTGGACCGGGGAGCTGTTTTTT. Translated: CASSRNTGWTGELFF.

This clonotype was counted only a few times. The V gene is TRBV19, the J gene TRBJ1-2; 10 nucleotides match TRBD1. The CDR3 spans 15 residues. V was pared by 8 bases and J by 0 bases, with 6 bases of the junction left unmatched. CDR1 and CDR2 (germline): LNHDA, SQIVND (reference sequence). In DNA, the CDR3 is TGTGCCAGTGGGACAGGGGAAGGTTCTAACTATGGCTACACCTTC. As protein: CASGTGEGSNYGYTF.

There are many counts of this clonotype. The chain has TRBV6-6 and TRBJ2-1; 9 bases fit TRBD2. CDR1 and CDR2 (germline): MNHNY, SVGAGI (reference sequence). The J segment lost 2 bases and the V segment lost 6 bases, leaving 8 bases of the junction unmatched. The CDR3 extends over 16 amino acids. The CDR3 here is CASSSGRLAAYNEQFF. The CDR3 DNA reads TGTGCCAGCAGCTCCGGCCGACTAGCGGCCTACAATGAGCAGTTCTTC.

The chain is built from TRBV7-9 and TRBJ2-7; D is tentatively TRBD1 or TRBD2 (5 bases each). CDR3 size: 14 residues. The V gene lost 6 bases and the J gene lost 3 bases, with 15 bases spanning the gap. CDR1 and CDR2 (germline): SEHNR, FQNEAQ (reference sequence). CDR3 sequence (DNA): TGTGCCAGCAGTCGGACGGGGCCAGGCTACGAGCAGTACGTC. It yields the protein CASSRTGPGYEQYV.

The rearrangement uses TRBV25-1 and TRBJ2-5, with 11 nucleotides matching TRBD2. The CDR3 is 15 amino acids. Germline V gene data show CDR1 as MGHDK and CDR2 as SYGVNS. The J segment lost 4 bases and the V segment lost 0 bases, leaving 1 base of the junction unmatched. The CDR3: CASSEYGTSGETQYF. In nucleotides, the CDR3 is TGTGCCAGCAGTGAATACGGGACTAGCGGAGAGACCCAGTACTTC.

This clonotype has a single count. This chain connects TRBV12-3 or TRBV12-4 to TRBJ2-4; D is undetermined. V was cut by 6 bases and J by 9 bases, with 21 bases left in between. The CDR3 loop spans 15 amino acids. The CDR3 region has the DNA TGTGCCAGCAGCGACCGCACGTCGGGCGCCTCCATTCAGTACTTC. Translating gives CASSDRTSGASIQYF.

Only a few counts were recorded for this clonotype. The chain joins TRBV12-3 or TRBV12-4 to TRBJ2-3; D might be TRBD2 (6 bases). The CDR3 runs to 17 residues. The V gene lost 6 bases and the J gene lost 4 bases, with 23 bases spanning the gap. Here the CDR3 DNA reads TGTGCCAGCAGCCCGATCGGGGGAAGGGGTCGGTCAGATACGCAGTATTTT. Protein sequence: CASSPIGGRGRSDTQYF.

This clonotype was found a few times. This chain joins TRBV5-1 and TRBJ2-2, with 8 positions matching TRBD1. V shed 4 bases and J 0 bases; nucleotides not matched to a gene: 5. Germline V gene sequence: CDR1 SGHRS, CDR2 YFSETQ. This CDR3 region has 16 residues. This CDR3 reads CASSPNRGSNTGELFF. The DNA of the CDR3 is TGCGCCAGCAGCCCAAACAGGGGGTCGAACACCGGGGAGCTGTTTTTT. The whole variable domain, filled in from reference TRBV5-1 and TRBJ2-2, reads KAGVTQTPRYLIKTRGQQVTLSCSPISGHRSVSWYQQTPGQGLQFLFEYFSETQRNKGNFPGRFSGRQFSNSRSEMNVSTLELGDSALYLCASSPNRGSNTGELFFGEGSRLTVL.

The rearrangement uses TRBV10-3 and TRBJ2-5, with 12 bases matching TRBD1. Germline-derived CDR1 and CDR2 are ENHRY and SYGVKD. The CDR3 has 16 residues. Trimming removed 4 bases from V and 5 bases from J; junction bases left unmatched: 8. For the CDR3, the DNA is TGTGCCATCAGTGTCTCCGGGACAGGGGGCGGGGAGACCCAGTACTTC. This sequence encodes CAISVSGTGGGETQYF.

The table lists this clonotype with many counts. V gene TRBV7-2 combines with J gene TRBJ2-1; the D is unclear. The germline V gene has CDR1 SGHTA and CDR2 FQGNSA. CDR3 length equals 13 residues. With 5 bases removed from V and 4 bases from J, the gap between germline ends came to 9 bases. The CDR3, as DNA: TGTGCCAGCAGCCCCACGTCTTACAATGAGCAGTTCTTC. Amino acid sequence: CASSPTSYNEQFF.

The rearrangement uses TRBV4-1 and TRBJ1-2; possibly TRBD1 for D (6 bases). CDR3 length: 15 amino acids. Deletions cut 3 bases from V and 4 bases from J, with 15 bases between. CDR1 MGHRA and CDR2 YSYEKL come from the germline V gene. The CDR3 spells CASSQEDRHFYGYTF. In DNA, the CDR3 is TGCGCCAGCAGCCAGGAAGACAGGCACTTCTATGGCTACACCTTC.

The CDR3 nucleotides read TGCAGCGTAGTGTCCTGGCAGAGTAAAAACATTCAGTACTTC. This sequence encodes CSVVSWQSKNIQYF. The chain combines TRBV29-1 with TRBJ2-4; D remains ambiguous. V was pared by 6 bases and J by 4 bases, with 16 bases between. The length of the CDR3 is 14 residues. Germline loops: CDR1 SQVTM, CDR2 ANQGSEA.

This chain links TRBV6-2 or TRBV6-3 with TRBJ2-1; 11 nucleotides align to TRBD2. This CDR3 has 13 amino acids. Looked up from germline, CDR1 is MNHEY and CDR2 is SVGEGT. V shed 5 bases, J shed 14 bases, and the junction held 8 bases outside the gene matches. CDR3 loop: CASSKGTSGREFF. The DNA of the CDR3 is TGTGCCAGCAGTAAGGGGACTAGCGGACGCGAGTTCTTC.

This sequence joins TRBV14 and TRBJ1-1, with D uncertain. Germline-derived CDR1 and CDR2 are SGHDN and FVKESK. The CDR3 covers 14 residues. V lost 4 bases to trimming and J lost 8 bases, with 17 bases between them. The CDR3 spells CASSLYGQDFEAFF. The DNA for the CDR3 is TGTGCCAGCAGCCTCTACGGTCAGGATTTCGAAGCTTTCTTT.

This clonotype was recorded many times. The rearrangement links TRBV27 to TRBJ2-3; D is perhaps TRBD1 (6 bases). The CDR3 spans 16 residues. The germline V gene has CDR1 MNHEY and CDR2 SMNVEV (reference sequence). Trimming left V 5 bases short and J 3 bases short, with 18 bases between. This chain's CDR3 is CASSQNRVWGTDTQYF. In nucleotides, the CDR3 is TGTGCCAGCAGTCAAAACAGGGTATGGGGAACAGATACGCAGTATTTT.